This T cell receptor beta chain derives from a study of CD8+ T cells in alopecia areata (dated 2018 in TCRdb). For the study in its entirety: The treated patients took part in an open-label pilot trial in which moderate-to-severe alopecia areata was treated with oral tofacitinib at 5 to 10 mg twice daily. Patients stayed on tofacitinib for 6 to 18 months and then had 6 months of follow-up off drug so that delayed response and recurrence could be assessed. For the treated patients, the SALT score, which quantifies what percentage of scalp surface area is affected, served as the measure of disease severity. High-throughput TCRbeta sequencing was used to examine T cell clonal expansion in alopecia areata in both the C3H/HeJ mouse model and human patients. Scalp tissue and sorted CD4+ and CD8+ peripheral blood T cells from patchy and totalis/universalis alopecia areata patients and from healthy controls were covered by human TCRbeta sequencing. Patients on tofacitinib were biopsied at baseline and after 4 and 24 weeks of treatment, and several of the patients also had a later scalp biopsy. Scalp clonality was compared among normal scalp (n=4), patchy alopecia areata scalp (n=8), and alopecia totalis/universalis scalp (n=8). The RNA source kit depended on sample type: the PAXgene miRNA kit for fixed scalp, the miRNeasy kit for PBMCs, and the RNeasy kit for mouse skin. Amplification of TCRbeta CDR3 regions was done by immunoSEQ multiplex PCR using 35 Vbeta forward primers and 13 Jbeta reverse primers.

The sample's treatment or condition label is to be understood as: oral pan-JAK inhibitor, 5-10 mg twice daily. Peripheral blood and lesional scalp punch biopsies were obtained from patients with alopecia areata. PBMCs were isolated by density centrifugation and stained for CD3, CD4 and CD8, after which CD4+ and CD8+ T cells were sorted on a FACSAria. A word on this clone: The antigen it recognizes is unknown. No base quality values were provided; no much bigger clone lies one nucleotide off. The same CDR3 can be traced to other DNA sequences in this sample.

According to the germline V gene, CDR1 reads SGHAT and CDR2 reads FQNNGV. V is pared back by 0 bases and J by 4 bases, with 5 bases lying between the germline termini. Measured from the cysteine to the phenylalanine, the CDR3 is 13 residues long. Only the CDR3 part of the read is kept: 39 bases, read in frame from the first base. The library was prepared using the immunoSEQ multiplex PCR assay. RNA was extracted from all samples and reverse transcribed into cDNA, which served as template for TCR sequencing. SuperScript III was used for first-strand cDNA synthesis, primed with a 2:1 mix of oligo-dT and random hexamers. A synthetic immune receptor repertoire was used to measure amplification bias, and any remaining bias was corrected computationally. The source study handled its data this way. After raw reads were preprocessed to remove errors, the CDR3 was defined following IMGT conventions as running from the conserved cysteine to phenylalanine. To get clonality, Shannon entropy was normalized by log2 of the number of productive unique TCRs and the result was subtracted from 1. CD4 or CD8 identity of scalp clones was inferred by cross-referencing scalp TCRbeta sequences with sorted blood CD4 and CD8 repertoires. TCRdb re-hosts the immuneACCESS table, in-frame sequences only. Its copies lack some clones; in the studies checked, an unresolved V gene accounts for under half of them, and the cause for the rest is not known. For V, J and clone size, that table is used; D and trimming come from the DNA. This sample holds roughly 220,000 clones; approximately 67% were observed only once. The ten top clones hold 0.95% to 1.5% of the sample.

On the study overall, not on this receptor specifically: Higher clonality and more expanded CD8+ clones were observed in lesional scalp than in normal scalp, particularly in alopecia totalis/universalis, a finding suggestive of antigenic drive. Shared TCR sequences between patients were less evident than in mice, which may be partly attributable to HLA diversity in the patient population. Scalp TCR repertoire analysis is complicated because resident alphabeta T cells in normal human skin are also sequenced, whereas mouse skin is dominated by gammadelta T cells. During tofacitinib treatment, many expanded lesional clones stuck around in both scalp and blood, and this persistence may partly explain why relapse happens after treatment is stopped. With tofacitinib, both scalp clonality and the number of expanded CD8+ clones among the top 100 scalp clones went down significantly. Because the treated cohort was small and had just a single nonresponder, larger studies are needed to establish links between baseline CD8+ expansion and response.

The TCR originated in a human donor with alopecia areata. The sample here was CD4+ T cells sorted from blood, taken between weeks 44 and 45, from a patient treated with tofacitinib. The chain employs TRBV11-2 and TRBJ2-3; a confident D gene designation cannot be given. The sequenced DNA is TGTGCCAGCAGCTTAGATCTCCCAGATACGCAGTATTTT. This gives the protein CASSLDLPDTQYF.